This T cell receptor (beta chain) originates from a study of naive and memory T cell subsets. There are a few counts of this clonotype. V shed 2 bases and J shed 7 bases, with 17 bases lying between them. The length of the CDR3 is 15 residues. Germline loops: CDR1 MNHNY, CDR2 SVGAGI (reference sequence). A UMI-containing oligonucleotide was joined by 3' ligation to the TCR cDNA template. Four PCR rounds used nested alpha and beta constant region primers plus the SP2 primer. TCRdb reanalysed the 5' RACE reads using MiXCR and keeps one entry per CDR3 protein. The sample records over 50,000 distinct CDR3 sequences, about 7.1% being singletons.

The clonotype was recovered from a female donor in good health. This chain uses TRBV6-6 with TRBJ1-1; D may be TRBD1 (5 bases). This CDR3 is CASSYPSGGVVEAFF. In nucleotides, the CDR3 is TGTGCCAGCAGTTACCCCAGTGGAGGGGTGGTTGAAGCTTTCTTT.